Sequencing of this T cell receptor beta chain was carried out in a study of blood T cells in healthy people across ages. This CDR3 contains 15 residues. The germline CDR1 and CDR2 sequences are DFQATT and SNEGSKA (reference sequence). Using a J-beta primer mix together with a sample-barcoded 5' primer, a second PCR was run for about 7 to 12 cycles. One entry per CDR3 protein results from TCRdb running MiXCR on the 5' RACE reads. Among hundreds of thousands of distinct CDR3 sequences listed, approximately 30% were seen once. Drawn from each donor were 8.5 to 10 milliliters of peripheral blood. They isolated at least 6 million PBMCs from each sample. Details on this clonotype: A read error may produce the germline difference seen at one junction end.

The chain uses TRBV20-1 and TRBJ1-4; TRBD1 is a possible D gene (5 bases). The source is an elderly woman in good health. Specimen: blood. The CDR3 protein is CSAGDPGRVNEKLFF. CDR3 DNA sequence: TGCAGTGCTGGAGATCCTGGCAGGGTCAACGAAAAACTGTTTTTT.